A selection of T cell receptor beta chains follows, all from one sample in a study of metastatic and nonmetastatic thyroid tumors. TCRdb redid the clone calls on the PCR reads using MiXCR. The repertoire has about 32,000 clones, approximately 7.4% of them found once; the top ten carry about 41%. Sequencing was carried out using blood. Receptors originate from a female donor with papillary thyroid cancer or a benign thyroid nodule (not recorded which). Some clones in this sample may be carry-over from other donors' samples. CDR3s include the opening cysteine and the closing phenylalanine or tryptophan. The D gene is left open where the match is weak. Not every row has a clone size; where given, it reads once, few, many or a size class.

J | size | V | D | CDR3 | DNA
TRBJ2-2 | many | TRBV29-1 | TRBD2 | CSVEAGGPGELFF | TGCAGCGTTGAGGCGGGGGGACCCGGGGAGCTGTTTTTT
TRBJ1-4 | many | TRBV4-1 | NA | CASSRTPGTHPRKLFF | TGCGCCAGCAGCCGTACCCCCGGGACACACCCCAGAAAACTGTTTTTT
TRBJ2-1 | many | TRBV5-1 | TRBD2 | CASSMKSSGRVFGEQFF | TGCGCCAGCAGTATGAAATCAAGCGGGAGGGTCTTTGGAGAGCAGTTCTTC
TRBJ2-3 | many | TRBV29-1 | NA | CSVEDRVRAPDTQYF | TGCAGCGTTGAAGATAGGGTGAGGGCCCCAGATACGCAGTATTTT
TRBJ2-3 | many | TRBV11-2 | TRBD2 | CASRPAPSGGDTQYF | TGTGCCAGCAGACCTGCCCCCTCGGGGGGGGATACGCAGTATTTT
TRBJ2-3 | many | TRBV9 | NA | CASSVATGGSTDTQYF | TGTGCCAGCAGCGTAGCTACTGGGGGTAGCACAGATACGCAGTATTTT
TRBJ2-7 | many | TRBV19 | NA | CASSIGASGTYEQYF | TGTGCCAGTAGTATCGGTGCCTCAGGCACCTACGAGCAGTACTTC
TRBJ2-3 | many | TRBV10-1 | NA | CASSTGQPLNTQYF | TGCGCCAGCAGTACTGGACAGCCGCTGAATACGCAGTATTTT
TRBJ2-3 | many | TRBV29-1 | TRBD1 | CSVTRTGATDTQYF | TGCAGCGTTACCAGGACAGGGGCCACAGATACGCAGTATTTT
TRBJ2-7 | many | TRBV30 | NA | CAWSRPPALYEQYF | TGTGCCTGGAGTCGGCCACCCGCTCTATACGAGCAGTACTTC
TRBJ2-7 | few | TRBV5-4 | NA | CASSFPGAVNEQYF | TGTGCCAGCAGCTTCCCAGGGGCCGTTAACGAGCAGTACTTC
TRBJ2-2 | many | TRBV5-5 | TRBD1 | CASSRQGADTGELFF | TGTGCCAGCAGTCGGCAGGGGGCAGACACCGGGGAGCTGTTTTTT
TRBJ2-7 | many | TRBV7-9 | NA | CASSKRGQKNYEQYF | TGTGCCAGCAGCAAAAGAGGGCAGAAAAACTACGAGCAGTACTTC
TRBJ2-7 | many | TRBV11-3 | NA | CASSLEKTGGTYEQYF | TGTGCCAGCAGCTTAGAGAAGACAGGCGGAACCTACGAGCAGTACTTC
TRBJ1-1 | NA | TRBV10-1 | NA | CASRKGMNTEAFF | TGCGCCAGCAGGAAAGGGATGAACACTGAAGCTTTCTTT
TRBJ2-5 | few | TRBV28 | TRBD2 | CASNGGDGVQTQYF | TGTGCCAGCAATGGGGGGGACGGGGTACAGACCCAGTACTTC
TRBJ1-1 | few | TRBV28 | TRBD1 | CATSDPGETGVSWGTEAFF | TGTGCCACATCAGACCCGGGCGAGACAGGGGTCAGCTGGGGCACTGAAGCCTTCTTT
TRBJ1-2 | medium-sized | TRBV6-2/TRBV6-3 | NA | CASSARTADGYTF | TGTGCCAGCAGTGCCCGGACAGCCGATGGCTACACCTTC
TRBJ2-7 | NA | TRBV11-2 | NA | CASSLVWRPREQYF | TGTGCCAGCAGCTTAGTTTGGCGGCCCCGCGAGCAGTACTTC
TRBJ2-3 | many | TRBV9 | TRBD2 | CASSTTSGMPDTQYF | TGTGCCAGCAGTACGACTAGCGGGATGCCAGATACGCAGTATTTT
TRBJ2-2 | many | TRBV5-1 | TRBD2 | CASSFGLAGGTTGELFF | TGCGCCAGCAGCTTCGGACTAGCGGGAGGCACCACCGGGGAGCTGTTTTTT
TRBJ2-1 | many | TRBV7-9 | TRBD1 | CASSFADRDRQFF | TGTGCCAGCAGTTTCGCCGACCGGGACAGGCAGTTCTTC
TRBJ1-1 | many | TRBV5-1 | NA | CASSRGDDSPAAEAFF | TGCGCCAGCAGCCGGGGCGATGATAGTCCCGCGGCTGAAGCTTTCTTT
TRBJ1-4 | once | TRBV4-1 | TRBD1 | CASSRRGQGDKLFF | TGCGCCAGCAGCCGCCGAGGACAGGGTGATAAACTGTTTTTT
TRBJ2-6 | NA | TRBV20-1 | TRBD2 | CIARVRGSEGSGANVLTF | TGCATTGCTAGAGTGCGGGGGTCCGAAGGCTCTGGGGCCAACGTCCTGACTTTC
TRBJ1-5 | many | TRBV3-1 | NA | CASSSSMSQPQHF | TGTGCCAGCAGCTCAAGTATGAGTCAGCCCCAGCATTTT
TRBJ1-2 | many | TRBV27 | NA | CASSFSGGRFNYGYTF | TGTGCCAGCAGTTTTTCGGGGGGGAGATTTAACTATGGCTACACCTTC
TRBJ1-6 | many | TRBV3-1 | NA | CASSPLGVRNSPLHF | TGTGCCAGCAGCCCGTTGGGTGTTCGTAATTCACCCCTCCACTTT
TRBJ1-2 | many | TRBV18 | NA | CASSTNAGTTIWGYTF | TGTGCCAGCTCAACAAATGCCGGGACAACCATCTGGGGCTACACCTTC
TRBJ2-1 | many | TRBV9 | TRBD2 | CASSPEGLGLFF | TGTGCCAGCAGCCCCGAAGGACTAGGTCTGTTCTTC
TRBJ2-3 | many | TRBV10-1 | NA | CASSKATGPLESTDTQYF | TGCGCCAGCAGTAAAGCAACAGGGCCCCTTGAGAGCACAGATACGCAGTATTTT